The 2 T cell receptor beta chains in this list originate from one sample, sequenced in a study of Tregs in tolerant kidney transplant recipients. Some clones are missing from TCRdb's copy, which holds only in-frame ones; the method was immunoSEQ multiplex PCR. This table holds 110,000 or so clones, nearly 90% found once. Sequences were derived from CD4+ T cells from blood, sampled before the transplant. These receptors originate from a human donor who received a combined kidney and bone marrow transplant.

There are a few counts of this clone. CDR3 protein: CASSTTGQGPSPLHF. In nucleotides, the CDR3 is TGTGCCAGTAGTACCACGGGACAGGGTCCTTCACCCCTCCACTTT. The chain couples TRBV19 to TRBJ1-6, with 9 bases fitting TRBD1. Trimming removed 4 bases from V and 9 bases from J; junction bases left unmatched: 7. CDR1 and CDR2 (germline): LNHDA, SQIVND (reference sequence). This CDR3 spans 15 amino acids.

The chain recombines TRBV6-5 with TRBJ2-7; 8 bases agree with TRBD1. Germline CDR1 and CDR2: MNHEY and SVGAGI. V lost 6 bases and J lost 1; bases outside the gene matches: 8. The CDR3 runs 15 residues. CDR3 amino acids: CASSPDRASSYEQYF. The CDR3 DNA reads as TGTGCCAGCAGCCCGGACAGGGCGAGTTCCTACGAGCAGTACTTC.